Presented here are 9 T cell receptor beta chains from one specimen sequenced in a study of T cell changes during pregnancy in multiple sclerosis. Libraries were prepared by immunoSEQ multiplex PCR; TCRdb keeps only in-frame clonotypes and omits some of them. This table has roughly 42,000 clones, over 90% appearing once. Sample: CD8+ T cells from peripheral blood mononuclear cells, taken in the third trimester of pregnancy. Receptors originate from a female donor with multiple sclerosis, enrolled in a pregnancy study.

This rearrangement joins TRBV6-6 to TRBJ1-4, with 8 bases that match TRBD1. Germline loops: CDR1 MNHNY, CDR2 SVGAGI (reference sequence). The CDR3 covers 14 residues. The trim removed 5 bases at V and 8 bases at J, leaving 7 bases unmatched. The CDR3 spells CASSPRTGMEKLFF. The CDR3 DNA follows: TGTGCCAGCAGTCCCCGGACAGGGATGGAAAAACTGTTTTTT.

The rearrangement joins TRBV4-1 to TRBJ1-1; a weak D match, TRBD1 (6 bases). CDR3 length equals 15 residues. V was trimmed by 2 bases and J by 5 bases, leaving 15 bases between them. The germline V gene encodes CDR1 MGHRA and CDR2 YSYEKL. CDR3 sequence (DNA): TGCGCCAGCAGCCAATCAGGGCAGGGGAAGACTGAAGCTTTCTTT. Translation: CASSQSGQGKTEAFF.

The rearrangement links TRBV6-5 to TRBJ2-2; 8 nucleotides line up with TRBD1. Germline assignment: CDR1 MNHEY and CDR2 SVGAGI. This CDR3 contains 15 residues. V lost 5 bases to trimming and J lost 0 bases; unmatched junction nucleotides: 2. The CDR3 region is CASSMDRANTGELFF. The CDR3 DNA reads TGTGCCAGCAGTATGGACAGGGCGAACACCGGGGAGCTGTTTTTT.

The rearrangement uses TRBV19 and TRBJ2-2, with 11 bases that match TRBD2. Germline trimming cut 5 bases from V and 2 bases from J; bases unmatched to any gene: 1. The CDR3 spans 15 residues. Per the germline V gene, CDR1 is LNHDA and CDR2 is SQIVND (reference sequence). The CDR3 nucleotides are TGTGCCAGTAGTCTAGCGGGGGGTAACACCGGGGAGCTGTTTTTT. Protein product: CASSLAGGNTGELFF.

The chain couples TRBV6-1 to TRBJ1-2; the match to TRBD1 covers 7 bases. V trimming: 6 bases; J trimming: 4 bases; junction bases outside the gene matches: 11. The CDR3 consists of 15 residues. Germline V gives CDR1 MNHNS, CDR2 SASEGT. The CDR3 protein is CASRPVGQGGYGYTF. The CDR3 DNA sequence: TGTGCCAGCAGGCCAGTCGGGCAGGGGGGCTATGGCTACACCTTC.

The CDR3 nucleotides read TGTGCCAGCAGCTTGGTGGTTAGCGGGGGGGCCTCGGCTCAAGAGACCCAGTACTTC. It is translated as CASSLVVSGGASAQETQYF. V and J are TRBV5-6 and TRBJ2-5; 11 bases map to TRBD2. The germline V gene encodes CDR1 SGHDT and CDR2 YYEEEE. This CDR3 spans 19 amino acids. The V segment lost 0 bases and the J segment 2 bases; nucleotides outside the gene matches: 12.

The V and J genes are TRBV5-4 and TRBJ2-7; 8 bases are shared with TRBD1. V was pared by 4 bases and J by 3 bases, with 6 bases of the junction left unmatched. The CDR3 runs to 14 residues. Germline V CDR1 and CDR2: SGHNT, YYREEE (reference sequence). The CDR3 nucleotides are TGTGCCAGCAGCCCGGGACAGGTCATCTACGAGCAGTACTTC. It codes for CASSPGQVIYEQYF.

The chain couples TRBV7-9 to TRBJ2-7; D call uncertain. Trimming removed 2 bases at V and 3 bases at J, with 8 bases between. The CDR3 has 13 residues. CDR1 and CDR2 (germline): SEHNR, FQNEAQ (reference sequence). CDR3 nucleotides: TGTGCCAGCAGCTTACACGGAGACTACGAGCAGTACTTC. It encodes CASSLHGDYEQYF.

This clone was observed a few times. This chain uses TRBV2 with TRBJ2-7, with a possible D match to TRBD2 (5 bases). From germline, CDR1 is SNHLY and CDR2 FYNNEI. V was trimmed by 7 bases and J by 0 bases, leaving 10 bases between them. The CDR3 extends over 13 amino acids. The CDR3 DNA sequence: TGTGCCAGCATGGAGGTCCTCTCCTACGAGCAGTACTTC. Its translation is CASMEVLSYEQYF. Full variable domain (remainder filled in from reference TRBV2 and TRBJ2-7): EPEVTQTPSHQVTQMGQEVILRCVPISNHLYFYWYRQILGQKVEFLVSFYNNEISEKSEIFDDQFSVERPDGSNFTLKIRSTKLEDSAMYFCASMEVLSYEQYFGPGTRLTVT.